A selection of T cell receptor beta chains follows, all from one sample in a study of blood T cell repertoires in COVID-19. Here immunoSEQ multiplex PCR was the method, and the copy in TCRdb shows in-frame clones only, minus some. The sample has tens of thousands of clones, about 78% seen once; the top ten hold about a fifth. The sample taken for sequencing was peripheral blood. The source of these receptors is a man older than 75 with active or convalescent COVID-19. CDR3s include the opening cysteine and the closing phenylalanine or tryptophan. The D gene is left open where the match is weak. Clone sizes are given selectively: once, few, many, or a class where the clone is expanded.

D gene	clone size	V gene	J gene	CDR3 protein	CDR3 DNA
TRBD1	-	TRBV5-6	TRBJ1-3	CASSLTQGARGNTIYF	TGTGCCAGCAGCCTCACTCAGGGGGCGCGAGGAAACACCATATATTTT
TRBD1	-	TRBV12-3/TRBV12-4	TRBJ1-2	CASSRDREGGYTF	TGTGCCAGCAGTCGGGACAGGGAGGGTGGCTACACCTTC
-	once	TRBV5-1	TRBJ2-2	CASSRGTTNTGELFF	TGCGCCAGCAGCCGCGGGACGACGAACACCGGGGAGCTGTTTTTT
-	-	TRBV27	TRBJ1-6	CASSLFLQGRSPLHF	TGTGCCAGCAGTTTGTTCTTGCAGGGTAGGTCACCCCTCCACTTT
TRBD2	-	TRBV4-3	TRBJ2-2	CASSQPQAGVVTGELFF	TGCGCCAGCAGCCAACCCCAGGCGGGAGTGGTCACCGGGGAGCTGTTTTTT
-	-	TRBV5-4	TRBJ1-2	CASSLGQATLVGYTF	TGTGCCAGCAGCTTGGGACAGGCAACCCTCGTCGGCTACACCTTC
-	-	TRBV19	TRBJ1-2	CASTPDRNGYGYTF	TGTGCCAGTACCCCAGACAGGAACGGCTATGGCTACACCTTC
TRBD1	-	TRBV2	TRBJ2-3	CASKDRVVSDTQYF	TGTGCCAGCAAAGACAGGGTGGTTTCAGATACGCAGTATTTT
-	-	TRBV6-4	TRBJ1-5	CASSGAHGQPQHF	TGTGCCAGCTCAGGGGCCCATGGTCAGCCCCAGCATTTT
-	-	TRBV27	TRBJ1-6	CASSLWQGPPYNSPLHF	TGTGCCAGCAGTTTATGGCAGGGGCCGCCGTATAATTCACCCCTCCACTTT
TRBD1	once	TRBV6-2/TRBV6-3	TRBJ1-2	CASSYSEQGLGGYTF	TGTGCCAGCAGTTACTCAGAACAGGGGCTCGGTGGCTACACCTTC
TRBD1	-	TRBV5-5	TRBJ2-1	CASSLVGRPGQLRRYNEQFF	TGTGCCAGCAGCTTAGTGGGGAGACCGGGACAGCTTCGACGCTACAATGAGCAGTTCTTC
-	-	TRBV12-5	TRBJ2-5	CASGPRDKDQETQYF	TGTGCTAGTGGTCCCAGGGACAAGGACCAAGAGACCCAGTACTTC
-	-	TRBV5-1	TRBJ1-2	CASSPGTHNYGYTF	TGCGCCAGCAGCCCAGGGACACACAACTATGGCTACACCTTC
-	-	TRBV6-5	TRBJ2-3	CASRLKLSTDTQYF	TGTGCCAGCAGACTTAAACTTAGCACAGATACGCAGTATTTT
TRBD1	-	TRBV4-1	TRBJ1-2	CASSQGVGTGNPYGYTF	TGCGCCAGCAGCCAAGGCGTAGGGACAGGGAATCCCTATGGCTACACCTTC
-	once	TRBV5-3	TRBJ1-5	CARSLEEPSNQPQHF	TGTGCCAGAAGCCTGGAGGAGCCTAGCAATCAGCCCCAGCATTTT
-	-	TRBV4-2	TRBJ1-2	CASSQRRITTVGGYTF	TGTGCCAGCAGCCAAAGGCGGATAACGACAGTGGGTGGCTACACCTTC
-	-	TRBV13	TRBJ2-3	CASSLRRRVSIDTQYF	TGTGCCAGCAGCTTACGCCGGAGGGTGTCCATTGATACGCAGTATTTT
-	-	TRBV29-1	TRBJ2-7	CSVVGGYGEQYF	TGCAGCGTTGTTGGAGGGTACGGCGAGCAGTACTTC
-	-	TRBV24-1	TRBJ2-1	CATMDSSSYNEQFF	TGTGCCACCATGGACTCAAGCTCCTACAATGAGCAGTTCTTC
TRBD1	-	TRBV19	TRBJ1-1	CASIPGTGYGTEAFF	TGTGCCAGTATTCCCGGGACAGGGTATGGCACTGAAGCTTTCTTT
-	few	TRBV3-1/TRBV3-2	TRBJ1-2	CASSQASGAGLGYTF	TGTGCCAGCAGCCAAGCGTCTGGAGCGGGGCTCGGCTACACCTTC
TRBD1	-	TRBV7-9	TRBJ1-2	CASSHEGAQHGYTF	TGTGCCAGCAGCCACGAGGGGGCGCAGCATGGCTACACCTTC
-	-	TRBV11-2	TRBJ1-3	CASQRGNGNTIYF	TGTGCCAGCCAACGGGGGAACGGAAACACCATATATTTT
TRBD2	-	TRBV19	TRBJ2-3	CASSITLAGGADTQYF	TGTGCCAGTAGTATAACACTAGCGGGGGGAGCAGATACGCAGTATTTT
-	-	TRBV5-1	TRBJ1-2	CASSLRQDVGNYGYTF	TGCGCCAGCAGCTTACGACAGGATGTTGGTAACTATGGCTACACCTTC
TRBD2	-	TRBV28	TRBJ2-5	CASGKRLAGRETQYF	TGTGCCAGCGGGAAACGGCTAGCGGGAAGGGAGACCCAGTACTTC
-	-	TRBV28	TRBJ2-4	CASSRTATHKNIQYF	TGTGCCAGCAGTAGGACAGCCACCCACAAAAACATTCAGTACTTC
-	-	TRBV12-3/TRBV12-4	TRBJ1-3	CASSLIEATIYF	TGTGCCAGCAGCCTAATTGAAGCCACCATATATTTT
-	-	TRBV4-1	TRBJ1-2	CASSQDRGYGYTF	TGCGCCAGCAGCCAAGATAGGGGATATGGCTACACCTTC
-	-	TRBV30	TRBJ2-3	CAWSSQVADTQYF	TGTGCCTGGAGTAGCCAGGTAGCAGATACGCAGTATTTT
-	-	TRBV24-1	TRBJ1-2	CATNPLGYTF	TGTGCCACCAACCCTCTAGGCTACACCTTC
-	few	TRBV27	TRBJ2-2	CASSLLGSRPGELFF	TGTGCCAGCAGTTTACTAGGTTCCCGCCCCGGGGAGCTGTTTTTT
-	-	TRBV5-1	TRBJ1-2	CASSQQGHYGYTF	TGCGCCAGCAGCCAACAGGGCCACTATGGCTACACCTTC
-	once	TRBV2	TRBJ2-5	CASSVNTQETQYF	TGTGCCAGCTCGGTGAATACCCAAGAGACCCAGTACTTC
-	-	TRBV15	TRBJ1-5	CATSRDRQPQHF	TGTGCCACCAGCAGAGATCGTCAGCCCCAGCATTTT
-	-	TRBV28	TRBJ1-3	CASSLTTGNTIYF	TGTGCCAGCAGTTTAACAACTGGAAACACCATATATTTT
-	-	TRBV12-3/TRBV12-4	TRBJ1-2	CASSSQVIYGYTF	TGTGCCAGCAGTTCCCAGGTTATCTATGGCTACACCTTC
TRBD1	-	TRBV19	TRBJ2-5	CASRTGGSETQYF	TGTGCCAGTAGGACAGGGGGCAGCGAGACCCAGTACTTC
-	-	TRBV6-5	TRBJ2-7	CASSFLSQGPYEQYF	TGTGCCAGCAGTTTTCTCTCACAGGGTCCCTACGAGCAGTACTTC